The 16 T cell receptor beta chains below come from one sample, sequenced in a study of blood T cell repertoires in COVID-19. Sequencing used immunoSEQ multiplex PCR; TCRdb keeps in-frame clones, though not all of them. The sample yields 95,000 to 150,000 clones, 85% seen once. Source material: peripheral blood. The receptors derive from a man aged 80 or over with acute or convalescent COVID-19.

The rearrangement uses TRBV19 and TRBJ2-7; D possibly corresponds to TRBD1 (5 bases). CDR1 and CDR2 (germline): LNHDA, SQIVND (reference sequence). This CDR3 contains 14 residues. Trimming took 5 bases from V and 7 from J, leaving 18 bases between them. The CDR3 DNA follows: TGTGCCAGTAGTCCCGGCGGCAGGGCAAGGGAGCAGTACTTC. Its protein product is CASSPGGRAREQYF. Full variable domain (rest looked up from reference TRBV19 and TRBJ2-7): DGGITQSPKYLFRKEGQNVTLSCEQNLNHDAMYWYRQDPGQGLRLIYYSQIVNDFQKGDIAEGYSVSREKKESFPLTVTSAQKNPTAFYLCASSPGGRAREQYFGPGTRLTVT.

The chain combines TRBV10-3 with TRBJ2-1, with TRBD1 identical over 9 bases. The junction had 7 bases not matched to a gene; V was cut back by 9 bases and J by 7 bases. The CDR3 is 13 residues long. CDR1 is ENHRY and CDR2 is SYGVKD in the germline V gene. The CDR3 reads CAMGDRELNEQFF. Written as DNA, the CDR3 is TGTGCCATGGGGGACAGGGAGTTGAATGAGCAGTTCTTC.

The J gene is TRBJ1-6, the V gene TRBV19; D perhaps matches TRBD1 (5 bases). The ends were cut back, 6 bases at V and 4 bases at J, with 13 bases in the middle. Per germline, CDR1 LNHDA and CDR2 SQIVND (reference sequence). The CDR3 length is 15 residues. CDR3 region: CASRGEGQYNSPLHF. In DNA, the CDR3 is TGTGCCAGTAGAGGGGAGGGGCAGTATAATTCACCCCTCCACTTT.

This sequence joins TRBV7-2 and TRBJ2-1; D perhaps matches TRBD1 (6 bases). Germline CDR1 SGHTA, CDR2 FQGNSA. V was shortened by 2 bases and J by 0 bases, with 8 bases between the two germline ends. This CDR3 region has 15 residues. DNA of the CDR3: TGTGCCAGCAGCTTACAGGGGAGCTCCTACAATGAGCAGTTCTTC. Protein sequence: CASSLQGSSYNEQFF.

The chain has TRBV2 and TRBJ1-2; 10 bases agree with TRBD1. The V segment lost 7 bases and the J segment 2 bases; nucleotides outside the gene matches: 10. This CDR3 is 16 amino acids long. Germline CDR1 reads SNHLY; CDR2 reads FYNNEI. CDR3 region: CASNPGQGTVNYGYTF. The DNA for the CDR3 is TGTGCCAGCAACCCGGGACAGGGGACCGTAAACTATGGCTACACCTTC.

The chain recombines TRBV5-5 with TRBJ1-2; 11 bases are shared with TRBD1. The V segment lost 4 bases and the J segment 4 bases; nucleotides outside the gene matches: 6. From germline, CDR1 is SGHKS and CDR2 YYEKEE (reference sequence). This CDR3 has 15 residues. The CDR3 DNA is TGTGCCAGCAGCCTGGGACAGGGGGTCGCCTATGGCTACACCTTC. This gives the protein CASSLGQGVAYGYTF.

The CDR3 loop reads CATRTSGGYSSYEQYF. The CDR3 nucleotides read TGTGCCACGCGGACTAGCGGGGGTTACAGCTCCTACGAGCAGTACTTC. The chain is built from TRBV10-3 and TRBJ2-7; 13 bases are shared with TRBD2. Trimming took 10 bases from V and 0 from J; bases not matched to a gene: 9. CDR1 is ENHRY, CDR2 SYGVKD, per germline. This CDR3 comprises 16 residues.

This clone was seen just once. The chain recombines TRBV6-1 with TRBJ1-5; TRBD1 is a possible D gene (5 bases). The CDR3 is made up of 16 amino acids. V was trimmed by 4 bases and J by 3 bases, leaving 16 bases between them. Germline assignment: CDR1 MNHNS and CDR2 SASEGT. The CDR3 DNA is TGTGCCAGCAGTGGTTATGAGGTAGGGGTCAATCAGCCCCAGCATTTT. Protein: CASSGYEVGVNQPQHF.

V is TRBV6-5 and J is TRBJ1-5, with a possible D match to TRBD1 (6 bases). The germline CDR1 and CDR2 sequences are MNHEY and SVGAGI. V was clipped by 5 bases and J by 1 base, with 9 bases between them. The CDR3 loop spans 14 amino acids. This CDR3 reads CASSLGQSNQPQHF. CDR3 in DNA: TGTGCCAGCAGTCTCGGACAGAGCAATCAGCCCCAGCATTTT.

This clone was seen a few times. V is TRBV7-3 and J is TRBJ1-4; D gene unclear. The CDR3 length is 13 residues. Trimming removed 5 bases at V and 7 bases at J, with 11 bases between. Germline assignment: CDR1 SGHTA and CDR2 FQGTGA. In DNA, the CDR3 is TGTGCCAGCAGCCCGCACCGGGGTGAAAAACTGTTTTTT. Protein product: CASSPHRGEKLFF.

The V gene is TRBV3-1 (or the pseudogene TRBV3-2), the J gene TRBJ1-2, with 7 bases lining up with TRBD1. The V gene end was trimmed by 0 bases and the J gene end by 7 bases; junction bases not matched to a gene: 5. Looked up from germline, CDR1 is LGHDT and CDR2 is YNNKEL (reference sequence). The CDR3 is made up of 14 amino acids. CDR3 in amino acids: CASSQERGQGGYTF. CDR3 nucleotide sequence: TGTGCCAGCAGCCAAGAGAGGGGGCAAGGTGGCTACACCTTC.

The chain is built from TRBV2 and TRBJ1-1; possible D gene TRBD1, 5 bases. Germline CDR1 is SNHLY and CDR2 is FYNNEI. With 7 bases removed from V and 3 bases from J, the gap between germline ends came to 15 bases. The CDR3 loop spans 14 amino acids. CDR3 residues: CASTPLWGDTEAFF. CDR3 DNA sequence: TGTGCCAGCACCCCCCTATGGGGGGACACTGAAGCTTTCTTT.

CDR3 DNA sequence: TGTGCCATCAGTGACGGGGACAGGGGGAGCAATCAGCCCCAGCATTTT. It translates to CAISDGDRGSNQPQHF. V gene TRBV10-3 combines with J gene TRBJ1-5, with TRBD1 matching over 11 bases. Looked up from germline, CDR1 is ENHRY and CDR2 is SYGVKD. The CDR3 is made up of 16 amino acids. V trimming: 3 bases; J trimming: 1 base; junction bases outside the gene matches: 2.

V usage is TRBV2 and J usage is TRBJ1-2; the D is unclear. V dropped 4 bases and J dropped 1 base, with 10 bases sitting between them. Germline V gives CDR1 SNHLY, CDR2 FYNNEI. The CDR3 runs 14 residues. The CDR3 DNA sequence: TGTGCCAGCAGTGGGGCAACGCATAACTATGGCTACACCTTC. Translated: CASSGATHNYGYTF.

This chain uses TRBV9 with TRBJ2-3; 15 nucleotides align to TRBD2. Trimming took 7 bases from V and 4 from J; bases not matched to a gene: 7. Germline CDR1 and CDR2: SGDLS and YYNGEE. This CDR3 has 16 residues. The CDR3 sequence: CASARTSGRGADTQYF. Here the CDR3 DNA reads TGTGCCAGCGCCCGGACTAGCGGGAGGGGGGCAGATACGCAGTATTTT.

CDR3 nucleotides: TGTGCCAGCTCACCATCGACAGGGGCGGCCTATGGCTACACCTTC. Encoded protein: CASSPSTGAAYGYTF. The rearrangement links TRBV18 to TRBJ1-2, with TRBD1 identical over 8 bases. Trimming cost V 2 bases and J 4 bases; bases outside gene matches: 6. The CDR3 loop spans 15 amino acids. Germline CDR1 is KGHSH and CDR2 is LQKENI.